This paragraph covers one TCR beta chain sequence. Germline V CDR1 and CDR2: LNHDA, SQIVND (reference sequence). The CDR3 length is 16 residues. Trimming cost V 7 bases and J 0 bases, with 13 bases left between them. Produced via immunoSEQ multiplex PCR; TCRdb's table is partial and in-frame only. The sample holds 90,000 to 150,000 clones, about 88% seen once. This sample is drawn from a study of T cell responses to AZD1222 COVID-19 vaccine. The genes are TRBV19 and TRBJ1-6; tentative D call: TRBD1 (5 bases). Specimen: peripheral blood, collected on day 0 of AZD1222 vaccination. This receptor was identified in an adult in good health. CDR3 sequence (DNA): TGTGCCAGTAACGAGGGGCAGAGCTCCTATAATTCACCCCTCCACTTT. Translation gives CASNEGQSSYNSPLHF.